These 32 T cell receptor beta chains were all obtained from the same sample, sequenced in a study of T cell responses to AZD1222 COVID-19 vaccine. TCRdb's copy holds only in-frame clones and misses some; the assay was immunoSEQ multiplex PCR. Altogether about 100,000 clones are present, approximately 86% being singletons, with the ten largest covering approximately 3%. The source was peripheral blood, collected 28 days after the second dose of the MenACWY control vaccine. The receptors come from an adult who received the MenACWY meningococcal vaccine as a control.

The chain links TRBV10-2 to TRBJ1-4; perhaps TRBD1 as D (6 bases). V was pared by 3 bases and J by 0 bases, with 11 bases between. Per germline, CDR1 WSHSY and CDR2 SAAADI. This CDR3 contains 16 residues. CDR3 region: CASSDLGASTNEKLFF. The CDR3 DNA is TGCGCCAGCAGTGACTTGGGGGCTTCAACTAATGAAAAACTGTTTTTT.

This chain uses TRBV10-3 with TRBJ2-2, with a possible D match to TRBD2 (5 bases). Germline CDR1 ENHRY, CDR2 SYGVKD. V lost 10 bases and J lost 4, with 22 bases in between. This CDR3 is built from 16 residues. This CDR3 is CATRTHGVSFTGELFF. CDR3 nucleotides: TGTGCCACCCGAACACACGGGGTTTCGTTCACCGGGGAGCTGTTTTTT.

Only a few counts were recorded for this clone. The gene calls are TRBV2 and TRBJ2-7, with 11 bases lining up with TRBD2. The J segment lost 4 bases and the V segment lost 7 bases, leaving 6 bases of the junction unmatched. The CDR3 extends over 14 amino acids. Germline CDR1 SNHLY, CDR2 FYNNEI. The CDR3 DNA reads TGTGCCAGCACTCGACTAGCGGGGAGTTACGAGCAGTACTTC. Its translation: CASTRLAGSYEQYF.

The rearrangement uses TRBV30 and TRBJ1-2; D ambiguous. The germline V gene has CDR1 GTSNPN and CDR2 SVGIG (reference sequence). This CDR3 spans 11 amino acids. Trimming took off 4 bases at V and 0 bases at J, with 3 bases between the two ends. CDR3 sequence reads: CAWTANYGYTF. In DNA form, the CDR3 reads TGTGCCTGGACAGCTAACTATGGCTACACCTTC.

The chain couples TRBV6-5 to TRBJ2-7, with D possibly TRBD2 on 7 matching bases. V lost 0 bases to trimming and J lost 5 bases, with 14 bases between them. The CDR3 has 15 residues. The germline V gene has CDR1 MNHEY and CDR2 SVGAGI. In nucleotides, the CDR3 is TGTGCCAGCAGTTACTCGCGGGGGAAGGGGGACGAGCAGTACTTC. It translates to CASSYSRGKGDEQYF.

The gene calls are TRBV7-2 and TRBJ1-4, with unresolved D. CDR3 length equals 12 residues. Per the germline V gene, CDR1 is SGHTA and CDR2 is FQGNSA. Deletions cut 0 bases from V and 7 bases from J, with 3 bases between. CDR3 nucleotides: TGTGCCAGCAGCTTAGCGAGTGAAAAACTGTTTTTT. As protein: CASSLASEKLFF.

The chain carries TRBV5-1 and TRBJ2-7; 7 bases line up with TRBD1. V shed 4 bases, J shed 2 bases, and the junction held 6 bases outside the gene matches. The CDR3 contains 14 residues. Germline V CDR1 and CDR2: SGHRS, YFSETQ. In DNA, the CDR3 is TGCGCCAGCAGCCCAGGGGACAGTACCTACGAGCAGTACTTC. As protein: CASSPGDSTYEQYF.

The table lists this clone with a count of one. The V call is TRBV4-1, the J call TRBJ2-3, with 8 bases identical to TRBD2. This CDR3 is 17 amino acids long. Germline assignment: CDR1 MGHRA and CDR2 YSYEKL. The V segment lost 4 bases and the J segment 2 bases; nucleotides outside the gene matches: 11. DNA for the CDR3: TGCGCCAGCAGCCCTCAAGTCCTAGCGGGTTTCACAGATACGCAGTATTTT. Translated: CASSPQVLAGFTDTQYF.

This clone was seen a handful of times. The gene calls are TRBV5-6 and TRBJ2-7, with 12 positions matching TRBD2. Trimming took 4 bases from V and 0 from J; bases not matched to a gene: 5. CDR3 length: 16 amino acids. Germline V CDR1 and CDR2: SGHDT, YYEEEE. The chain's CDR3 is CASSMGLAGLSYEQYF. CDR3 in DNA: TGTGCCAGCAGCATGGGACTAGCGGGCCTCTCCTACGAGCAGTACTTC.

CDR3 residues: CASSYPSGPGEQYF. The CDR3 coding sequence is TGTGCCAGCAGTTATCCCAGCGGTCCAGGTGAGCAGTACTTC. The V call is TRBV6-2 or TRBV6-3, the J call TRBJ2-7; D possibly corresponds to TRBD2 (5 bases). The V gene's germline CDR1 is MNHEY and CDR2 SVGEGT. The V end lost 3 bases, the J end lost 7 bases, and 16 bases lay between the germline ends. The CDR3 length is 14 residues.

This chain links TRBV2 with TRBJ2-4; D remains unclear. The V gene's germline CDR1 is SNHLY and CDR2 FYNNEI. There are 15 residues in the CDR3. V lost 4 bases to trimming and J lost 3 bases, with 13 bases between them. The CDR3 loop is CASSVTTGNKNIQYF. The DNA of the CDR3 is TGTGCCAGCAGTGTGACAACCGGAAACAAAAACATTCAGTACTTC.

The rearrangement joins TRBV6-6 to TRBJ2-7; D assignment may be TRBD1 or TRBD2 (6 bases each). The CDR3 runs to 16 residues. CDR1 and CDR2 (germline): MNHNY, SVGAGI (reference sequence). Trimming took 5 bases from V and 0 from J, leaving 17 bases between them. In DNA, the CDR3 is TGTGCCAGCAGTCGACCCGGAGGGACATTCTCCTACGAGCAGTACTTC. Translation: CASSRPGGTFSYEQYF.

Only one count was recorded for this clone. This chain joins TRBV5-1 and TRBJ2-3; 13 bases line up with TRBD2. The CDR3 is 16 amino acids. V dropped 2 bases and J dropped 8; count of bases not matched to a gene: 8. The V gene's germline CDR1 is SGHRS and CDR2 YFSETQ. DNA of the CDR3: TGCGCCAGCAGCTTCGAGTTACTAGCGGGGGGGCGTACGCAGTATTTT. Translating it yields CASSFELLAGGRTQYF.

This chain links TRBV28 with TRBJ2-7; 9 nucleotides agree with TRBD1. Germline-derived CDR1 and CDR2 are MDHEN and SYDVKM. This CDR3 is 14 amino acids long. Trimming removed 1 base from V and 6 bases from J; junction bases left unmatched: 4. CDR3 sequence reads: CASSLLQGAREQYF. Here the CDR3 DNA reads TGTGCCAGCAGTTTATTACAGGGGGCCCGCGAGCAGTACTTC.

The chain links TRBV4-1 to TRBJ2-2; possible D gene TRBD1, 5 bases. Germline lookup yields CDR1 MGHRA and CDR2 YSYEKL. The CDR3 has 13 amino acids. Deletions cut 4 bases from V and 6 bases from J, with 9 bases between. The DNA for the CDR3 is TGCGCCAGCAGCCTCGAAGGGGCCGGGGAGCTGTTTTTT. The encoded protein is CASSLEGAGELFF.

The chain has TRBV4-2 and TRBJ1-2, with D uncertain. The CDR3 has 13 amino acids. Trimming took off 1 base at V and 5 bases at J, with 8 bases between the two ends. Germline V lookup: CDR1 LGHNA, CDR2 YNFKEQ. CDR3 sequence (DNA): TGTGCCAGCAGCCAAGGAAACAGTTATGGCTACACCTTC. Translating gives CASSQGNSYGYTF.

The chain recombines TRBV5-1 with TRBJ1-2; D is unresolved. Trimming removed 0 bases from V and 3 bases from J, with 12 bases in between. CDR1 and CDR2 (germline): SGHRS, YFSETQ. This CDR3 spans 15 amino acids. CDR3 in amino acids: CASSLARLTHYGYTF. The CDR3, as DNA: TGCGCCAGCAGCTTGGCCAGGCTGACTCACTATGGCTACACCTTC.

CDR3 protein: CASTAGGGYNEQFF. The CDR3 DNA reads TGTGCCAGTACCGCCGGAGGTGGGTACAATGAGCAGTTCTTC. The chain employs TRBV19 and TRBJ2-1; D might be TRBD2 (5 bases). Between the trimmed V and J ends, which lost 7 bases and 4 bases, there was a span of 14 bases. The CDR3 runs to 14 residues. The germline V gene has CDR1 LNHDA and CDR2 SQIVND (reference sequence).

The CDR3 loop reads CASSSDRRDTQYF. CDR3 nucleotides: TGTGCCAGCAGCTCCGACAGGAGGGATACGCAGTATTTT. This sequence joins TRBV9 and TRBJ2-3, with D perhaps matching TRBD1 (6 bases). This CDR3 is 13 amino acids long. The germline V gene encodes CDR1 SGDLS and CDR2 YYNGEE. The V gene lost 4 bases and the J gene lost 6 bases, with 12 bases spanning the gap.

This chain links TRBV11-2 with TRBJ2-7; D gene unclear. CDR1 and CDR2 from the germline V gene are SGHAT and FQNNGV. The CDR3 totals 13 residues. V gave up 1 base and J gave up 4 bases, with 8 bases separating them. The CDR3 loop is CASSLGQLYEQYF. Here the CDR3 DNA reads TGTGCCAGCAGCTTAGGGCAACTATACGAGCAGTACTTC.

V and J are TRBV2 and TRBJ2-7; 8 nucleotides align to TRBD1. V lost 6 bases, J lost 0 bases, and 10 bases stayed unmatched. Germline loops: CDR1 SNHLY, CDR2 FYNNEI. This CDR3 has 16 amino acids. CDR3 bases: TGTGCCAGCAGGACCATAACAGGGGGGAGCTCCTACGAGCAGTACTTC. Translating it yields CASRTITGGSSYEQYF.

This chain joins TRBV18 and TRBJ1-3; D is ambiguous. The V gene lost 2 bases and the J gene lost 4 bases, with 18 bases spanning the gap. There are 17 residues in the CDR3. The germline CDR1 and CDR2 sequences are KGHSH and LQKENI. The CDR3 reads CASSPAGTAIAGNTIYF. The CDR3 nucleotides read TGTGCCAGCTCACCAGCGGGTACGGCCATCGCCGGAAACACCATATATTTT.

The V and J genes are TRBV6-5 and TRBJ1-2, with 7 bases identical to TRBD1. Germline V gene lookup returns CDR1 MNHEY and CDR2 SVGAGI. The V and J ends lost 9 bases and 4 bases, in that order; junction bases with no gene match: 8. The CDR3 runs 13 residues. CDR3 nucleotides: TGTGCCAGTGCCCTAGGACAGGCCTATGGCTACACCTTC. It yields the protein CASALGQAYGYTF.

V and J are TRBV6-1 and TRBJ2-7; the D gene is possibly TRBD1 (5 bases). Trimming took 1 base from V and 7 from J, leaving 11 bases between them. The germline V gene encodes CDR1 MNHNS and CDR2 SASEGT. CDR3 length: 13 amino acids. The DNA for the CDR3 is TGTGCCAGCAGTGAAGTAGCAGGGCGAGAGCAGTACTTC. Amino acids: CASSEVAGREQYF.

This rearrangement joins TRBV19 to TRBJ2-1, with a tentative D call TRBD2 (6 bases). V shed 5 bases and J shed 0 bases, with 17 bases lying between them. Looked up from germline, CDR1 is LNHDA and CDR2 is SQIVND (reference sequence). The CDR3 has 17 residues. Here the CDR3 DNA reads TGTGCCAGTAGTTTCTCGGCGGGGACCCCCTCCTACAATGAGCAGTTCTTC. This sequence encodes CASSFSAGTPSYNEQFF.

The chain links TRBV21-1 to TRBJ2-1. TRBV21-1 has pseudogene status. The CDR3 is 12 residues long. The chain's CDR3 is CASSKGYNEQFF. For the CDR3, the DNA is TGTGCCAGCAGCAAAGGTTACAATGAGCAGTTCTTC.

The rearrangement links TRBV4-1 to TRBJ2-1; D may be TRBD2 (6 bases). There are 16 residues in the CDR3. With 0 bases removed from V and 4 bases from J, the gap between germline ends came to 13 bases. CDR1 MGHRA and CDR2 YSYEKL come from the germline V gene. CDR3 in DNA: TGCGCCAGCAGCCAAGATGGGGGGTTGGGGTACAATGAGCAGTTCTTC. Its protein product is CASSQDGGLGYNEQFF.

The V gene is TRBV7-3, the J gene TRBJ2-6, with 7 nucleotides matching TRBD1. Germline V gene sequence: CDR1 SGHTA, CDR2 FQGTGA. This CDR3 is 16 amino acids long. The trim removed 5 bases at V and 2 bases at J, leaving 6 bases unmatched. This CDR3 reads CASSPDRVPGANVLTF. The CDR3 DNA sequence: TGTGCCAGCAGCCCCGACAGGGTCCCTGGGGCCAACGTCCTGACTTTC.

The rearrangement uses TRBV3-1 (or the pseudogene TRBV3-2) and TRBJ2-5, with a weak D call TRBD2 (6 bases). This CDR3 is 13 amino acids long. V shed 4 bases and J shed 1 base, with 7 bases lying between them. Germline V gene sequence: CDR1 LGHDT, CDR2 YNNKEL (reference sequence). The CDR3: CASSPGGQETQYF. CDR3 nucleotide sequence: TGTGCCAGCAGCCCCGGGGGCCAAGAGACCCAGTACTTC.

V and J are TRBV7-2 and TRBJ2-7; TRBD2 matches 16 bases. The CDR3 totals 18 residues. Germline V lookup: CDR1 SGHTA, CDR2 FQGNSA. J lost 7 bases, V lost 2 bases, and 11 bases had no gene match. The CDR3 spells CASSLQTGTSGGAGEQYF. The CDR3 bases are TGTGCCAGCAGCTTACAAACCGGGACTAGCGGGGGGGCCGGTGAGCAGTACTTC.

This chain links TRBV7-6 with TRBJ2-5, with 8 bases that match TRBD2. V shed 1 base and J 5 bases; nucleotides not matched to a gene: 6. The CDR3 contains 15 residues. Germline CDR1 is SGHVS and CDR2 is FNYEAQ. The CDR3 DNA follows: TGTGCCAGCAGCTTAGATCAGCGGGGGCGGGAGACCCAGTACTTC. Translation: CASSLDQRGRETQYF.

The chain joins TRBV18 to TRBJ1-4, with D uncertain. V was cut by 8 bases and J by 0 bases, with 7 bases left in between. This CDR3 is built from 13 residues. Germline loops: CDR1 KGHSH, CDR2 LQKENI. Here the CDR3 DNA reads TGTGCCAGCCTCGATTCAACTAATGAAAAACTGTTTTTT. Translated: CASLDSTNEKLFF. The variable domain in full, completed from reference TRBV18 and TRBJ1-4, reads NAGVMQNPRHLVRRRGQEARLRCSPMKGHSHVYWYRQLPEEGLKFMVYLQKENIIDESGMPKERFSAEFPKEGPSILRIQQVVRGDSAAYFCASLDSTNEKLFFGSGTQLSVL.